These T cell receptor beta chains were read from a single sample in a study of blood T cell repertoires in COVID-19. Assay: immunoSEQ multiplex PCR; the TCRdb copy retains only in-frame clones and omits some. Here the sample spans about 140,000 clones, over 75% being singletons. Source material: PBMCs or T cells enriched from blood (not recorded which). All receptors derive from a woman between 45 and 60 years old who had recovered from COVID-19. Each CDR3 is given with its conserved first and last residue. Fields, in order: V gene, clone size, J gene, D gene, CDR3 protein. The D gene is left open where the match is weak. Size tells how often a clone was seen (once, few, many) or the class of an expanded clone, and some rows leave it out.

V: TRBV7-9; size: -; J: TRBJ1-1; D: -; CDR3: CASSPTLGPEAFF
V: TRBV6-2/TRBV6-3; size: -; J: TRBJ2-5; D: -; CDR3: CASSRTGETQYF
V: TRBV28; size: -; J: TRBJ2-1; D: TRBD2; CDR3: CASTELADSYNEQFF
V: TRBV19; size: -; J: TRBJ2-2; D: -; CDR3: CASSIEVYTGELFF
V: TRBV3-1/TRBV3-2; size: -; J: TRBJ1-5; D: -; CDR3: CASSQDGGGNQPQHF
V: TRBV6-5; size: -; J: TRBJ1-2; D: TRBD1; CDR3: CASRGQGANYGYTF
V: TRBV5-4; size: few; J: TRBJ1-1; D: -; CDR3: CASSLYGTNEAFF
V: TRBV11-2; size: -; J: TRBJ2-5; D: TRBD2; CDR3: CASSLRPSGRAEETQYF
V: TRBV28; size: -; J: TRBJ2-3; D: TRBD2; CDR3: CASSFPLAGGPTDTQYF
V: TRBV11-2; size: once; J: TRBJ1-2; D: -; CDR3: CASSLALGRYTF
V: TRBV9; size: -; J: TRBJ2-3; D: -; CDR3: CASSVVDIPTQYF
V: TRBV10-3; size: -; J: TRBJ2-5; D: TRBD2; CDR3: CAISEWLAGPEETQYF
V: TRBV4-1; size: -; J: TRBJ2-1; D: TRBD2; CDR3: CASSQGPGTNNEQFF
V: TRBV19; size: -; J: TRBJ1-5; D: -; CDR3: CASSRRQGLDQPQHF
V: TRBV9; size: medium-sized; J: TRBJ1-2; D: -; CDR3: CASSVGRDKSYGYTF
V: TRBV10-3; size: -; J: TRBJ2-3; D: TRBD2; CDR3: CAISTTSGSLDTQYF
V: TRBV5-5; size: -; J: TRBJ1-4; D: -; CDR3: CASTPPGHINEKLFF
V: TRBV7-2; size: -; J: TRBJ1-1; D: TRBD1; CDR3: CASSFSGTGNTEAFF
V: TRBV11-2; size: -; J: TRBJ2-5; D: -; CDR3: CASSVPGVETQYF
V: TRBV11-3; size: -; J: TRBJ2-7; D: TRBD2; CDR3: CASSLRGTTLYEQYF
V: TRBV6-5; size: -; J: TRBJ1-2; D: -; CDR3: CASSFRNGGPYGYTF
V: TRBV29-1; size: -; J: TRBJ1-1; D: TRBD1; CDR3: CSATGRVTEAFF
V: TRBV19; size: -; J: TRBJ1-1; D: TRBD1; CDR3: CASRRTGMNTEAFF
V: TRBV10-3; size: -; J: TRBJ1-5; D: -; CDR3: CAISESGGSNQPQHF
V: TRBV27; size: -; J: TRBJ1-2; D: TRBD1; CDR3: CASSSSPQGAGTF
V: TRBV29-1; size: few; J: TRBJ1-2; D: -; CDR3: CSVTTGNYGYTF
V: TRBV10-2; size: -; J: TRBJ2-1; D: -; CDR3: CASRLDLYNEQFF
V: TRBV3-1/TRBV3-2; size: -; J: TRBJ1-1; D: TRBD1; CDR3: CASSRRDRGTMNTEAFF
V: TRBV10-2; size: -; J: TRBJ2-1; D: TRBD2; CDR3: CASSDGTSGRGNEQFF
V: TRBV5-1; size: -; J: TRBJ2-2; D: -; CDR3: CASSLGQGGSTGELFF